This T cell receptor (beta chain) was identified during a study of memory CD4+ T cells and cytomegalovirus serostatus. Study-wide points: Median bootstrapped AUC for CMV status was just under 0.97 originally, around 0.91 US-trained.

Clones were sequenced by immunoSEQ multiplex PCR, and TCRdb holds only the in-frame ones, with some missing. The repertoire has tens of thousands of clones, 82% of them found once; the top ten carry about 0.5%. Germline V gene data show CDR1 as LGHNA and CDR2 as YSLEER. CDR3 size: 15 residues. V gave up 1 base and J gave up 2 bases, with 9 bases separating them. This clone was seen a single time. Antigen unknown. Within the sample, other DNA sequences also encode this same CDR3. The sort gate was single viable CD3+CD4+CD8-CD45RO+ cells for memory CD4+ T cells. CD4+ T cells were isolated by positive magnetic selection.

The receptor comes from an adult in good health and CMV-seronegative. Some clones in this sample may be carry-over from other donors' samples. Sequenced sample: memory CD4+ T cells from blood. This sequence joins TRBV4-3 and TRBJ1-3; no clear D. The CDR3 DNA reads TGCGCCAGCAGCCAAGTACCTGGGCCTGGAAACACCATATATTTT. Its protein product is CASSQVPGPGNTIYF.